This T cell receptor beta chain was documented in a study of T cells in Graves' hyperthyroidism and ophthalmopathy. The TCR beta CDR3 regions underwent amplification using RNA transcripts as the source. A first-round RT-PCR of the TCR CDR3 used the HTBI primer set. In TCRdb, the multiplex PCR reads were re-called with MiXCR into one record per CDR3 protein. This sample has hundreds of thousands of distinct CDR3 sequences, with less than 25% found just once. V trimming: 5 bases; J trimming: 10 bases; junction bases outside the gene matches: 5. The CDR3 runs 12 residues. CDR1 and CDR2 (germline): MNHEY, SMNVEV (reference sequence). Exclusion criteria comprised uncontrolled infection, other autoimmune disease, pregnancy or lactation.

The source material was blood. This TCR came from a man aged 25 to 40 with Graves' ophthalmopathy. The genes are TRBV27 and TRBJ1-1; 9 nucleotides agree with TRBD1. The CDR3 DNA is TGTGCCAGCAGTGGGGAACAGGGGGCAGCTTTCTTT. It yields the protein CASSGEQGAAFF.